This entry features one T cell receptor beta chain sequence. The data stem from a study of shared T cell receptors in the human thymus. This table comes from immunoSEQ multiplex PCR, and its TCRdb copy is limited to in-frame clones, with some not included. The profile shows some 700,000 clones, 75% to 90% of them singletons. The germline V and J ends were trimmed by 0 bases and 8 bases, with 20 bases remaining between them. The length of the CDR3 is 17 residues. The germline V gene has CDR1 SGDLS and CDR2 YYNGEE. The same specimen was also included in a second study, on human thymus T cells. That investigation notes: An apparent bias in V and J gene usage was seen in thymic and blood repertoires. Overlap was high between thymic repertoires from unrelated individuals, as reported in related research.

The chain links TRBV9 to TRBJ1-4; a possible D gene is TRBD1 (5 bases). This sequence was found in a girl less than two years old with a congenital heart defect. Sequenced sample: thymocytes. The CDR3, as DNA: TGTGCCAGCAGCGTAGCCCCGTTCCCCACTGGGGCCGAAAAACTGTTTTTT. This sequence encodes CASSVAPFPTGAEKLFF.